This T cell receptor (beta chain) stems from a study of T cells after yellow fever vaccination (dated 2019 in TCRdb). Describing the broader study: The SMART-Seq v4 Ultra Low Input RNA kit was used to prepare libraries from fractions with low cell numbers. To follow T-cell clones before and after both primary and booster YFV17D yellow fever vaccination, bulk TCR alpha and beta repertoires underwent longitudinal sequencing. Two healthy male donors, one aged 18 to 29 and one aged 30 to 39 years, were included in the cohort. Bulk PBMC replicates and cell subsets were isolated from blood drawn at multiple timepoints before and after both primary and secondary immunization. Beyond this particular receptor, the publication reports: Only two donors were included in the study, so the extent to which the findings can be generalized is limited. Computational filtering was required because FACS-sorted repertoires could contain abundant contaminating clonotypes from the bulk population. Most clones expanded after primary vaccination (approximately 95% of CD4 and roughly 88% of CD8) were re-detected after the booster, suggesting that broad memory maintenance occurred. A small share of clonotypes was detected in both CD4 and CD8 compartments, with the overlap likely arising from convergent recombination. Compared with the primary T-cell response, the secondary T-cell response was weaker but faster, peaking on day 5 rather than day 15.

TCR cDNA was made using 5'RACE template switching, a step that added a universal primer site and unique molecular identifiers. Priming for cDNA synthesis came from both the TCR alpha and TCR beta constant segments. Libraries were amplified in two PCR steps, with sample barcodes and sequencing adapters added in the second step. Sequencing of the libraries was done on either Illumina HiSeq 2500 (2x100 bp) or NovaSeq (2x150 bp). Per the source publication's procedure: MIGEC handled demultiplexing of reads and collapsing into UMI consensus sequences, while MiXCR performed V(D)J alignment. Vaccine-responding clonotypes were identified with edgeR using replicate PBMC samples, with FDR below 0.01 and a log2 fold change above 5 up to day 15 being required. Bulk clonotypes were assigned CD4 or CD8 identity according to which sequenced CD4 or CD8 repertoire held them at higher abundance. The public sequencing data were trimmed at Q25 with fastp and processed into clonotypes with MiXCR by TCRdb, which kept only in-frame beta chains. Entries that share a CDR3 protein sequence are merged under the most common genes and DNA. In this record, the V and J calls reflect TCRdb's handling and not the investigators' own analysis. For this sample the table gives under 700,000 distinct CDR3 sequences, of which roughly a sixth were detected only once. Jointly, the top ten make up around a sixth of the sample.

In the germline V gene (reference sequence), CDR1 corresponds to DFQATT and CDR2 to SNEGSKA. From the cysteine up to the phenylalanine, the CDR3 has a length of 14 residues. Kept here is only the CDR3 DNA, which spans 42 bases and is read in frame from base 1. V drops 6 bases and J drops 0 bases, leaving 12 bases in between. This clonotype was seen more than once but under ten times. Its specific antigen is unknown. Within one base of it there is no much larger clone, and no base qualities were kept. Interpreted using the paper, the treatment or condition label stands for: live attenuated yellow fever vaccine strain. At every blood-draw timepoint, two biological replicates of bulk PBMCs were collected. A standard Ficoll-Paque protocol was used to isolate PBMCs from peripheral blood. TriZol was used to extract RNA from bulk PBMCs, from CD4 and CD8 fractions, and from dextramer-positive and dextramer-negative fractions.

This TCR derives from a man aged 18 to 29 who received the YFV17D yellow fever vaccine. Sequences were derived from PBMCs, sampled about 5 days after the first yellow fever vaccination. The chain joins TRBV20-1 to TRBJ1-3, and possibly TRBD1, on 6 matching bases. The CDR3 loop reads CSARQDYSGNTIYF. The nucleotide sequence is TGCAGTGCGAGACAGGACTACTCTGGAAACACCATATATTTT.